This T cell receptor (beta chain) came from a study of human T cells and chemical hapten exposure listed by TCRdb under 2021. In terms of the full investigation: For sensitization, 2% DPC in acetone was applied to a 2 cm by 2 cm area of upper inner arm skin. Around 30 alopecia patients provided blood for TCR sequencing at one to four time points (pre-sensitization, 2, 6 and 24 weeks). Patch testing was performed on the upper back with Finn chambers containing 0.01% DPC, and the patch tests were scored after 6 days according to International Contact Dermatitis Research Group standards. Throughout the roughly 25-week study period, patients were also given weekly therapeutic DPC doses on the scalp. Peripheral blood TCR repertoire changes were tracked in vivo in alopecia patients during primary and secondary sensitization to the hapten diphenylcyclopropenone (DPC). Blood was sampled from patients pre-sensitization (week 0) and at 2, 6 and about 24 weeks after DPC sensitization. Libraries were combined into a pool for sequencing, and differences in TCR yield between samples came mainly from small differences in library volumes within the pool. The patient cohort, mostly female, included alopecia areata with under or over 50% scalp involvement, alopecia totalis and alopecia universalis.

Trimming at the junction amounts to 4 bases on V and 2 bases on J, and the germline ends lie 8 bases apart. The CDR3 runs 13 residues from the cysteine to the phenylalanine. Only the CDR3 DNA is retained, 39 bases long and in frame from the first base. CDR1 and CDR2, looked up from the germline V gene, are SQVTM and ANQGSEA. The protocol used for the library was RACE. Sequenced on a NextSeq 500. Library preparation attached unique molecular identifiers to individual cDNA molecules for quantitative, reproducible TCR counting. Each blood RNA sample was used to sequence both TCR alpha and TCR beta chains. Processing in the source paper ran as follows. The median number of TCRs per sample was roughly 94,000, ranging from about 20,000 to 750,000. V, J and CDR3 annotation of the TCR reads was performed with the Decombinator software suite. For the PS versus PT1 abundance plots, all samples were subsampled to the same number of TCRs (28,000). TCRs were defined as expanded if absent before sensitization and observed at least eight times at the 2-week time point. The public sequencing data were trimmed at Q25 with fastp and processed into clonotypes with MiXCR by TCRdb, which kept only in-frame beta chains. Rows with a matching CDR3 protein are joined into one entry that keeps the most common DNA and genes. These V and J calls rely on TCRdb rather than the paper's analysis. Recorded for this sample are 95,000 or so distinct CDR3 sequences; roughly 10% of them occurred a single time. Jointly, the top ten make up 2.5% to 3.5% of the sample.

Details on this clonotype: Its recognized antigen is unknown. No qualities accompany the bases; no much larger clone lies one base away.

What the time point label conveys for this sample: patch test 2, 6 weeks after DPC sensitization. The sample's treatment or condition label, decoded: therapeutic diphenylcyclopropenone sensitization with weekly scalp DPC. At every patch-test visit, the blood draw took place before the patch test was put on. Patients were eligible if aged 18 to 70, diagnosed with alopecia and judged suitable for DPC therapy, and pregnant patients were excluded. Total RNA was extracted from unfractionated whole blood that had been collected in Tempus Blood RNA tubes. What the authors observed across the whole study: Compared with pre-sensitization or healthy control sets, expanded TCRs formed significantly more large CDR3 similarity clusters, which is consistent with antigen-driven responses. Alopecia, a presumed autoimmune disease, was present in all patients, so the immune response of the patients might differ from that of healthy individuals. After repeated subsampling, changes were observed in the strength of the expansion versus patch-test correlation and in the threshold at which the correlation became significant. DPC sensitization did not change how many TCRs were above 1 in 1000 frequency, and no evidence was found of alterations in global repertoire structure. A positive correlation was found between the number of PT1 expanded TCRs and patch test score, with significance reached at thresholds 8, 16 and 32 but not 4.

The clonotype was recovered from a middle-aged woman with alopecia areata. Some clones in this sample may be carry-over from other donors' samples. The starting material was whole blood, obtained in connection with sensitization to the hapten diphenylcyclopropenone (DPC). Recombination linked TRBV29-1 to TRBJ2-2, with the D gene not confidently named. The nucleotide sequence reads TGCAGCGTTGGGGCAGGAAACACCGGGGAGCTGTTTTTT. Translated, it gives CSVGAGNTGELFF.